The sequence of this TCR beta chain was determined in a study of blood T cell repertoires in COVID-19. Study-level information: Sites across the United States, Italy and Spain contributed samples from acute and convalescent COVID-19. T cells, B-cell-depleted T cells, or PBMCs supplied cDNA or gDNA.

In the authors' methods: From reference gene primer amplification, estimates of nucleated cell counts were derived. Using immunoSEQ multiplex PCR, the repertoire was profiled, and TCRdb retains in-frame clones only, with some absent. For V, J and clone size, that table is used; D and trimming come from the DNA. This table has 150,000 to 190,000 clones, around 84% appearing once. The CDR3 loop spans 13 amino acids. Deletions cut 7 bases from V and 4 bases from J, with 14 bases between. Germline V gene data show CDR1 as MNHEY and CDR2 as SMNVEV (reference sequence). The origin of this receptor is a woman in her 50s with acute or convalescent COVID-19. The sequencing input was peripheral blood. The rearrangement uses TRBV27 and TRBJ2-7; possible D gene TRBD1, 5 bases. The CDR3 nucleotides are TGTGCCAGCACCCCCCCCTCAGGGTACGAGCAGTACTTC. Translating it yields CASTPPSGYEQYF.